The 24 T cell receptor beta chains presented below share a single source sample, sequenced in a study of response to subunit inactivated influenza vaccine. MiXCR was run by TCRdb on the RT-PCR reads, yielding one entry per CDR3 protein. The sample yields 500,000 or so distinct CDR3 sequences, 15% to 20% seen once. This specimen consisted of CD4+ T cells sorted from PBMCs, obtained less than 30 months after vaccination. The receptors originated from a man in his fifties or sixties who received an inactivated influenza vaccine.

CDR3 DNA sequence: TGTGCCAGTAGCCATCGGACTAGCGGGATCTCTGGGGCCAACGTCCTGACTTTC. Translation: CASSHRTSGISGANVLTF. The chain is built from TRBV19 and TRBJ2-6; TRBD2 matches at 12 bases. The CDR3 contains 18 residues. V was pared by 6 bases and J by 0 bases, with 6 bases of the junction left unmatched. Germline V gene sequence: CDR1 LNHDA, CDR2 SQIVND (reference sequence).

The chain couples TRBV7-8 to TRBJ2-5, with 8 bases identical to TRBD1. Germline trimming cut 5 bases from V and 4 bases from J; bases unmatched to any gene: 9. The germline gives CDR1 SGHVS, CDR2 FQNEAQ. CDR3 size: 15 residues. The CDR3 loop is CASSTRTGLRETQYF. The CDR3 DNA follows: TGTGCCAGCAGCACCCGGACAGGGCTGAGAGAGACCCAGTACTTC.

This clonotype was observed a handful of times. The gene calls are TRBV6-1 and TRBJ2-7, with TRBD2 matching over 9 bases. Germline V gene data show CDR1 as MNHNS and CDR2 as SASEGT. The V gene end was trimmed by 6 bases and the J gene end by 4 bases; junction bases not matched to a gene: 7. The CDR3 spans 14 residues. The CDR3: CASSFSGREYEQYF. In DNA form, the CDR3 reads TGTGCCAGCAGCTTTAGCGGGAGAGAGTACGAGCAGTACTTC.

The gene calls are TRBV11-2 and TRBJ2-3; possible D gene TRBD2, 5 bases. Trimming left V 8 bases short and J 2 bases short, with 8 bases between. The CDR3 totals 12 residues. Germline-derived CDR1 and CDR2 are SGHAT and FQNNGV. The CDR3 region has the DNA TGTGCCAGCTTTGGACTCACAGATACGCAGTATTTT. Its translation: CASFGLTDTQYF.

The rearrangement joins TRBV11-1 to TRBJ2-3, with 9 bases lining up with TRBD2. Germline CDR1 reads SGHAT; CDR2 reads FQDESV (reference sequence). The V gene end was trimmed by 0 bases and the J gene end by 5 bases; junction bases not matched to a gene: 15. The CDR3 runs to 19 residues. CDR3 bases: TGTGCCAGCAGCTTAGCGCTGGCTAGCGGGGACTTCGTCGGAGATACGCAGTATTTT. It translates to CASSLALASGDFVGDTQYF.

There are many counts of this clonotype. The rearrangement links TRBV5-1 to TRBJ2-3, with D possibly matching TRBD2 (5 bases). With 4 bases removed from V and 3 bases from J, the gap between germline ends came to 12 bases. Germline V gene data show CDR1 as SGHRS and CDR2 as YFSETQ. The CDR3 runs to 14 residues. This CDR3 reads CASSTDGRTDTQYF. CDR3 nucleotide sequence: TGCGCCAGCAGCACGGATGGGAGAACAGATACGCAGTATTTT.

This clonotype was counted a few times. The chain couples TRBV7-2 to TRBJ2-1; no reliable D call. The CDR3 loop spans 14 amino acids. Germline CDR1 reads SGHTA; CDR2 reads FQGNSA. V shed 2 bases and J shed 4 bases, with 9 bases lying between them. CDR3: CASSLLGDYNEQFF. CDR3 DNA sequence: TGTGCCAGCAGCTTACTTGGGGATTACAATGAGCAGTTCTTC.

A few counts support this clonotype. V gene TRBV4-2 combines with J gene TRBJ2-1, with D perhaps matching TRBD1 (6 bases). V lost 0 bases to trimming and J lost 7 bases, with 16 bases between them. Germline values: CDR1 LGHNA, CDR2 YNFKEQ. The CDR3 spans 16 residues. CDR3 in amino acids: CASSQDWGPRGNEQFF. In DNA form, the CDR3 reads TGTGCCAGCAGCCAAGATTGGGGGCCCCGGGGAAATGAGCAGTTCTTC.

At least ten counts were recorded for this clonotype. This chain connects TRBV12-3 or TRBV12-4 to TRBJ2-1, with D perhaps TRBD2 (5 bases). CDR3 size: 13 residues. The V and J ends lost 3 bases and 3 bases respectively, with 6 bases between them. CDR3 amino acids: CASSFGDYNEQFF. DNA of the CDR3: TGTGCCAGCAGTTTCGGGGACTACAATGAGCAGTTCTTC.

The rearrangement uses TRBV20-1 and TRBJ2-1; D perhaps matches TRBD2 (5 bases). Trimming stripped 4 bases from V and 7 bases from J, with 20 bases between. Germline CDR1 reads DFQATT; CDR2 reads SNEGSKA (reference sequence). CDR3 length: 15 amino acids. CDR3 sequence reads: CSANPMVREYNEQFF. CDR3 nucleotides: TGCAGTGCTAACCCCATGGTTAGGGAGTATAATGAGCAGTTCTTC.

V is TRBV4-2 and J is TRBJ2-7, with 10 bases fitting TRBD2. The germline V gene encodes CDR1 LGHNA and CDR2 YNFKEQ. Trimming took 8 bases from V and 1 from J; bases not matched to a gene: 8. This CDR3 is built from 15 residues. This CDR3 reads CASSYPGLASYEQYF. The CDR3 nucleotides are TGTGCCAGCTCTTACCCGGGACTAGCGTCCTACGAGCAGTACTTC.

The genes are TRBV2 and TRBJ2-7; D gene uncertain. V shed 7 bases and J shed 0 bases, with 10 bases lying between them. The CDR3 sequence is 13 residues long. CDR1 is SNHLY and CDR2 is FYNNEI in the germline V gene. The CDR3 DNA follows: TGTGCCAGCATTCCGGGCCACTCCTACGAGCAGTACTTC. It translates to CASIPGHSYEQYF. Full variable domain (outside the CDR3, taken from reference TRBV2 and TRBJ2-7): EPEVTQTPSHQVTQMGQEVILRCVPISNHLYFYWYRQILGQKVEFLVSFYNNEISEKSEIFDDQFSVERPDGSNFTLKIRSTKLEDSAMYFCASIPGHSYEQYFGPGTRLTVT.

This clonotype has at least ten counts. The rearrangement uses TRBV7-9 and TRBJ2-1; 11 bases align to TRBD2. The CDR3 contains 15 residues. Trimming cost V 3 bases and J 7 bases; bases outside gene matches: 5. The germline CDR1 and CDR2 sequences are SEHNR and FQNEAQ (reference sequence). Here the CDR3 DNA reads TGTGCCAGCAGCTTTAGCGGGAGGGCCGTTAATGAGCAGTTCTTC. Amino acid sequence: CASSFSGRAVNEQFF.

The CDR3 nucleotides read TGTGCCAGCAGCCAAGCCCGGGACAGGCCCTACGAGCAGTACTTC. Translated, it gives CASSQARDRPYEQYF. This chain uses TRBV4-2 with TRBJ2-7, with TRBD1 matching 8 bases. V gave up 1 base and J gave up 2 bases; unmatched junction bases: 4. The germline V gene has CDR1 LGHNA and CDR2 YNFKEQ. The CDR3 has 15 residues.

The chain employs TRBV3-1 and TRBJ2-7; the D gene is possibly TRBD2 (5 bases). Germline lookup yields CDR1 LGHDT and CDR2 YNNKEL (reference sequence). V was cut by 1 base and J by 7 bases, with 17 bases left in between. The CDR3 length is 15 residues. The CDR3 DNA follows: TGTGCCAGCAGCCAAGGGACTTACCCCCTTGGGGAGCAGTACTTC. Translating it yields CASSQGTYPLGEQYF.

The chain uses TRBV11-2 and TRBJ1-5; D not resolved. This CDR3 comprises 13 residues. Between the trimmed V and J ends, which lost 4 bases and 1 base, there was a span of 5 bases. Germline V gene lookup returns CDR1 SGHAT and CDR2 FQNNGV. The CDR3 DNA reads TGTGCCAGCAGCTCTAGGAGCAATCAGCCCCAGCATTTT. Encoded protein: CASSSRSNQPQHF.

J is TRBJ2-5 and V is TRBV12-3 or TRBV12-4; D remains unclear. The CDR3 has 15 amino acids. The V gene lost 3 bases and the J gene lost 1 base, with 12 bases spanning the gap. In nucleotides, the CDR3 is TGTGCCAGCAGTTTGCCTGGACGGATCCAAGAGACCCAGTACTTC. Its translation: CASSLPGRIQETQYF.

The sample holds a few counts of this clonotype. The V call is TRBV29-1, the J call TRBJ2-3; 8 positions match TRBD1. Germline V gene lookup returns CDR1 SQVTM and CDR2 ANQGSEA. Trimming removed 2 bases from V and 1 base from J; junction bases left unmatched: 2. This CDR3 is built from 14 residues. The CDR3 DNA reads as TGCAGCGTTGAAAAGACAGGGGGCACAGATACGCAGTATTTT. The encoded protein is CSVEKTGGTDTQYF.

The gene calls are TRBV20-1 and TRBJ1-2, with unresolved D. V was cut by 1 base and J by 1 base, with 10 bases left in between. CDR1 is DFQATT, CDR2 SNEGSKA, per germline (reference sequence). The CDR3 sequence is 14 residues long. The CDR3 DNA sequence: TGCAGTGCTAGAGCTCTACAGAGTAACTATGGCTACACCTTC. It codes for CSARALQSNYGYTF.

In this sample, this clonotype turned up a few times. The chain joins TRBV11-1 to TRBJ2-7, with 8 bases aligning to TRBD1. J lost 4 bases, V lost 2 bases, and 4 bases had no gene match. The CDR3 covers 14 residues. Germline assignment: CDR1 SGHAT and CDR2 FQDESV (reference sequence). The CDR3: CASSLQGAMYEQYF. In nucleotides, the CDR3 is TGTGCCAGCAGCTTACAGGGGGCAATGTACGAGCAGTACTTC.

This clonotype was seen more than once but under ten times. The CDR3 protein is CASNPGGGGNYEQYF. Written as DNA, the CDR3 is TGTGCCAGCAACCCAGGGGGCGGGGGAAACTACGAGCAGTACTTC. This rearrangement joins TRBV12-3 or TRBV12-4 to TRBJ2-7, with a tentative D call TRBD1 (8 bases). The CDR3 is 15 amino acids. The V and J ends lost 7 bases and 3 bases respectively, with 19 bases between them.

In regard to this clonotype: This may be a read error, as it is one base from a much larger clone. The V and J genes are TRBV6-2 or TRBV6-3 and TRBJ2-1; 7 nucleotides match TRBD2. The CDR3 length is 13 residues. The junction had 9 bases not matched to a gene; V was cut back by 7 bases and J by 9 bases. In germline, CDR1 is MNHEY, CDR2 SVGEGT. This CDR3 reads CASKVDSGREQFF. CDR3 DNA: TGTGCCAGCAAAGTAGATAGCGGGCGTGAGCAGTTCTTC.

CDR3 region: CSAIYSGLLASTDTQYF. The CDR3 DNA sequence: TGCAGTGCTATCTACTCTGGGTTACTAGCTAGCACAGATACGCAGTATTTT. The chain is built from TRBV20-1 and TRBJ2-3; possible D gene TRBD2, 6 bases. The germline gives CDR1 DFQATT, CDR2 SNEGSKA (reference sequence). Trimming removed 4 bases from V and 0 bases from J, with 20 bases in between. The CDR3 consists of 17 residues.

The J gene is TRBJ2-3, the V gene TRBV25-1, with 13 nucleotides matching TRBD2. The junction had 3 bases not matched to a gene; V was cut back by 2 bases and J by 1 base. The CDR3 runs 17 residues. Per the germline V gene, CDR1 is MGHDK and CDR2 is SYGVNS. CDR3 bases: TGTGCCAGCAGTGAAGGACTAGCGGGGGCCCGCACAGATACGCAGTATTTT. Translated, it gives CASSEGLAGARTDTQYF.